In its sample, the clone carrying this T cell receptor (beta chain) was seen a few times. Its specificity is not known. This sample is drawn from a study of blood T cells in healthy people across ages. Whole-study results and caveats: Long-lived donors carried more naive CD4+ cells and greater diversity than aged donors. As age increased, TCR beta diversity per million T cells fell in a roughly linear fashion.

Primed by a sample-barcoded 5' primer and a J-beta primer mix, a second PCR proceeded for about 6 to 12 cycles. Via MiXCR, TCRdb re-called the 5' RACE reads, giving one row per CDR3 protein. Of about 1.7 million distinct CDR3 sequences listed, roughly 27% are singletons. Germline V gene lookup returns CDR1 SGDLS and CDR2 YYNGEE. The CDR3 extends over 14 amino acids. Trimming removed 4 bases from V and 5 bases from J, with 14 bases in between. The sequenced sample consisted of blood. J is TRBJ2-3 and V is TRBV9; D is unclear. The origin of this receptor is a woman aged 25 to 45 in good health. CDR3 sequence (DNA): TGTGCCAGCAGCCCCGAAGTCCGTCAAGATACGCAGTATTTT. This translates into CASSPEVRQDTQYF. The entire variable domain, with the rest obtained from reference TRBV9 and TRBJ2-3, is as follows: DSGVTQTPKHLITATGQRVTLRCSPRSGDLSVYWYQQSLDQGLQFLIQYYNGEERAKGNILERFSAQQFPDLHSELNLSSLELGDSALYFCASSPEVRQDTQYFGPGTRLTVL.